The present entry profiles one T cell receptor beta chain with its context. Its target is unknown. V was clipped by 4 bases and J by 10 bases, with 11 bases between them. CDR1 ENHRY and CDR2 SYGVKD come from the germline V gene. There are 13 residues in the CDR3. A 3' RACE protocol on RNA, with unique molecular identifiers, produced the TCR library. TCRdb analysed the 3' RACE reads with MiXCR anew, one entry per CDR3 protein. The table lists about 83,000 distinct CDR3 sequences, 6% to 8.5% of them singletons, with around 1.1% in the top ten. Specified treatment: PENTA 11 planned treatment interruption arm or continuous ART arm. This entry is derived from a study of HIV-infected children after antiretroviral therapy interruption. Study results and limitations: Naive CD4+ sequences overlapped less between time points once interruption began. The CD45RA+ naive sort may contain some EMRA or stem memory cells.

V usage is TRBV10-3 and J usage is TRBJ1-6; D unclear. The sequenced sample was CD45RA+ CD4+ T cells from PBMCs, pooled from several time points, obtained from a donor given antiretroviral therapy, either interrupted or continuous. Subset given: naive CD4+ CD45RA+ CD45RO- T cells. The receptor was derived from a pool of human donors with HIV. For the CDR3, the DNA is TGTGCCATCAGTGCCGGGTTGGGGTCACCCCTCCACTTT. Translation gives CAISAGLGSPLHF.